Presented here are 27 T cell receptor beta chains from one specimen sequenced in a study of blood T cell repertoires in COVID-19. The data were produced by immunoSEQ multiplex PCR, yet TCRdb's version contains in-frame clones alone and is incomplete. In the table there are 200,000 to 250,000 clones, 87% of which are singletons. The sequenced material came from peripheral blood. These receptors came from a man aged 18 to 30 with active or convalescent COVID-19.

This clone has just a few counts. The chain employs TRBV4-2 and TRBJ1-1, with unresolved D. The CDR3 has 14 amino acids. Per germline, CDR1 LGHNA and CDR2 YNFKEQ. Trimming removed 1 base from V and 0 bases from J, with 6 bases in between. The CDR3 region is CASSQVELNTEAFF. CDR3 bases: TGTGCCAGCAGCCAAGTCGAGTTGAACACTGAAGCTTTCTTT.

V gene TRBV28 combines with J gene TRBJ1-1; TRBD1 agrees at 7 bases. This CDR3 is 12 amino acids long. Trimming cost V 4 bases and J 7 bases; bases outside gene matches: 3. CDR1 MDHEN and CDR2 SYDVKM come from the germline V gene. CDR3 nucleotide sequence: TGTGCCAGCAGTTCGACAGGGCTTGAAGCTTTCTTT. Amino acid sequence: CASSSTGLEAFF.

The V gene is TRBV5-5, the J gene TRBJ1-5; no firm D call. The CDR3 runs to 13 residues. Germline CDR1 and CDR2: SGHKS and YYEKEE (reference sequence). V was cut by 3 bases and J by 5 bases, with 9 bases left in between. The CDR3 DNA follows: TGTGCCAGCAGCTGGGTGGCGGATCAGCCCCAGCATTTT. This sequence encodes CASSWVADQPQHF.

The chain carries TRBV29-1 and TRBJ2-7; D gene uncertain. Germline V lookup: CDR1 SQVTM, CDR2 ANQGSEA. The CDR3 length is 16 residues. The ends were cut back, 5 bases at V and 2 bases at J, with 22 bases in the middle. The CDR3 region has the DNA TGCAGCGTTCGCCAACCCTTTGGCGGCCCGGCCTACGAGCAGTACTTC. Amino acid sequence: CSVRQPFGGPAYEQYF.

This chain uses TRBV28 with TRBJ1-2; the match to TRBD1 covers 8 bases. Germline trimming cut 3 bases from V and 7 bases from J; bases unmatched to any gene: 7. Germline CDR1 is MDHEN and CDR2 is SYDVKM. The CDR3 is made up of 14 amino acids. The CDR3 protein is CASSLSQGATGYTF. The CDR3 nucleotides are TGTGCCAGCAGTTTGAGTCAGGGGGCGACTGGCTACACCTTC.

In its sample, this clone was seen once. The rearrangement joins TRBV5-4 to TRBJ2-2, with 9 bases fitting TRBD1. The CDR3 length is 17 residues. CDR1 and CDR2 (germline): SGHNT, YYREEE (reference sequence). V lost 4 bases and J lost 3; bases outside the gene matches: 10. The CDR3 loop is CASSPDRGGVDTGELFF. The CDR3 coding sequence is TGTGCCAGCAGCCCGGACAGGGGAGGAGTGGACACCGGGGAGCTGTTTTTT.

The chain combines TRBV9 with TRBJ1-5; no definite D call. Looked up from germline, CDR1 is SGDLS and CDR2 is YYNGEE. The CDR3 contains 12 residues. V was shortened by 7 bases and J by 5 bases, with 10 bases between the two germline ends. The CDR3 nucleotides are TGTGCCAGCGGGAGGGAAGATCAGCCCCAGCATTTT. Residues: CASGREDQPQHF.

This clone was seen only once. The chain joins TRBV9 to TRBJ2-3; D ambiguous. Per germline, CDR1 SGDLS and CDR2 YYNGEE. Trimming cost V 0 bases and J 1 base, with 6 bases left between them. The CDR3 spans 14 residues. DNA of the CDR3: TGTGCCAGCAGCGTAGTTACAGGCACAGATACGCAGTATTTT. Protein: CASSVVTGTDTQYF.

The CDR3 DNA reads as TGCGCCAGCAGCCCGATCGATACAGGTAGGGGCACTGAAGCTTTCTTT. Translated: CASSPIDTGRGTEAFF. The chain is built from TRBV4-3 and TRBJ1-1, with a weak D call TRBD1 (5 bases). The V and J ends lost 4 bases and 4 bases respectively, with 19 bases between them. CDR1 is LGHNA and CDR2 is YSLEER in the germline V gene. This CDR3 comprises 16 residues.

The chain employs TRBV20-1 and TRBJ2-7; 7 nucleotides line up with TRBD2. This CDR3 has 11 amino acids. Germline V lookup: CDR1 DFQATT, CDR2 SNEGSKA (reference sequence). Unmatched junction bases numbered 2, after V lost 2 bases and J lost 7 bases. CDR3 loop: CSARKGGEQYF. CDR3 nucleotides: TGCAGTGCTAGAAAGGGAGGGGAGCAGTACTTC.

This chain joins TRBV18 and TRBJ1-1, with D unclear. Trimming left V 4 bases short and J 1 base short, with 7 bases between. CDR1 and CDR2 (germline): KGHSH, LQKENI. There are 13 residues in the CDR3. DNA of the CDR3: TGTGCCAGCTCACGAACAGCGAACACTGAAGCTTTCTTT. As protein: CASSRTANTEAFF.

This clone occurred once. The same CDR3 also results from other DNA sequences found in this sample. The chain combines TRBV28 with TRBJ1-2; D unresolved. Per the germline V gene, CDR1 is MDHEN and CDR2 is SYDVKM. The V and J ends lost 3 bases and 4 bases respectively, with 6 bases between them. This CDR3 is 12 amino acids long. Here the CDR3 DNA reads TGTGCCAGCAGTTTGCGGGGCTATGGCTACACCTTC. Its protein product is CASSLRGYGYTF.

V is TRBV27 and J is TRBJ2-1; 8 nucleotides align to TRBD1. The CDR3 is 16 amino acids. The V gene end was trimmed by 7 bases and the J gene end by 2 bases; junction bases not matched to a gene: 10. Germline loops: CDR1 MNHEY, CDR2 SMNVEV (reference sequence). CDR3 residues: CASTTNRGATYNEQFF. The CDR3 nucleotides are TGTGCCAGCACCACCAACAGGGGGGCAACCTACAATGAGCAGTTCTTC.

The gene calls are TRBV28 and TRBJ1-2; no clear D gene. This CDR3 is 13 amino acids long. The V and J ends lost 4 bases and 7 bases respectively, with 13 bases between them. Germline V lookup: CDR1 MDHEN, CDR2 SYDVKM. In nucleotides, the CDR3 is TGTGCCAGCAGTTACTTTGAACAGCTTGGCTACACCTTC. Translation: CASSYFEQLGYTF.

The CDR3 loop reads CASSRTGNYGYTF. The CDR3 DNA is TGTGCCAGCAGCCGCACAGGGAACTATGGCTACACCTTC. The chain links TRBV11-1 to TRBJ1-2; D may be TRBD1 (6 bases). V dropped 5 bases and J dropped 2 bases, with 9 bases sitting between them. The CDR3 runs to 13 residues. Germline V gene data show CDR1 as SGHAT and CDR2 as FQDESV (reference sequence). The full variable domain, completed using reference TRBV11-1 and TRBJ1-2, is EAEVAQSPRYKITEKSQAVAFWCDPISGHATLYWYRQILGQGPELLVQFQDESVVDDSQLPKDRFSAERLKGVDSTLKIQPAELGDSAMYLCASSRTGNYGYTFGSGTRLTVV.

The V call is TRBV6-5, the J call TRBJ1-2; 7 positions match TRBD1. This CDR3 region has 15 residues. Germline V CDR1 and CDR2: MNHEY, SVGAGI. V shed 0 bases, J shed 4 bases, and the junction held 5 bases outside the gene matches. The CDR3 sequence: CASSYSGGQFYGYTF. The CDR3 coding sequence is TGTGCCAGCAGTTACTCGGGGGGACAGTTCTATGGCTACACCTTC.

V and J are TRBV14 and TRBJ2-5; D is ambiguous. This CDR3 is 15 amino acids long. V was pared by 4 bases and J by 1 base, with 13 bases between. CDR1 is SGHDN and CDR2 is FVKESK in the germline V gene. DNA for the CDR3: TGTGCCAGCAGCCTTAGAACCGCTACCCAAGAGACCCAGTACTTC. It translates to CASSLRTATQETQYF.

This clone was found a few times. The chain joins TRBV6-6 to TRBJ2-7; 11 nucleotides line up with TRBD1. This CDR3 is built from 15 residues. The junction had 8 bases not matched to a gene; V was cut back by 6 bases and J by 4 bases. The germline CDR1 and CDR2 sequences are MNHNY and SVGAGI (reference sequence). The CDR3 region has the DNA TGTGCCAGCAGACTACTCGGACAGGGGGCTTACGAGCAGTACTTC. It codes for CASRLLGQGAYEQYF.

A few counts support this clone. V usage is TRBV28 and J usage is TRBJ2-7, with 8 bases fitting TRBD1. CDR1 MDHEN and CDR2 SYDVKM come from the germline V gene. The V and J ends lost 3 bases and 3 bases, in that order; junction bases with no gene match: 1. The CDR3 loop spans 13 amino acids. The CDR3 nucleotides are TGTGCCAGCAGTTTCAGGGGGCACTACGAGCAGTACTTC. Encoded protein: CASSFRGHYEQYF. Filled out from reference TRBV28 and TRBJ2-7, the complete variable domain reads DVKVTQSSRYLVKRTGEKVFLECVQDMDHENMFWYRQDPGLGLRLIYFSYDVKMKEKGDIPEGYSVSREKKERFSLILESASTNQTSMYLCASSFRGHYEQYFGPGTRLTVT.

The chain is built from TRBV2 and TRBJ2-7; 8 positions agree with TRBD1. V lost 7 bases and J lost 5; bases outside the gene matches: 10. Germline V gene lookup returns CDR1 SNHLY and CDR2 FYNNEI. This CDR3 is 14 amino acids long. The CDR3 is CASINAAGGNEQYF. For the CDR3, the DNA is TGTGCCAGCATTAACGCGGCAGGGGGCAACGAGCAGTACTTC.

The chain employs TRBV28 and TRBJ2-1; 9 bases match TRBD2. The germline CDR1 and CDR2 sequences are MDHEN and SYDVKM. V trimming: 4 bases; J trimming: 5 bases; junction bases outside the gene matches: 15. The CDR3 has 18 amino acids. The CDR3 sequence is CASSSAETSGRMNNEQFF. CDR3 DNA: TGTGCCAGCAGTTCAGCCGAGACTAGCGGCCGAATGAACAATGAGCAGTTCTTC.

The chain couples TRBV4-3 to TRBJ2-1, with 8 bases identical to TRBD1. Germline assignment: CDR1 LGHNA and CDR2 YSLEER. V lost 3 bases to trimming and J lost 15 bases; unmatched junction nucleotides: 25. This CDR3 is built from 18 residues. The CDR3 sequence: CASSQEHRGKTKVASRFF. The CDR3 DNA reads TGCGCCAGCAGCCAGGAACACAGGGGGAAAACTAAGGTTGCAAGTCGGTTCTTC.

This chain joins TRBV10-2 and TRBJ2-1; 9 bases agree with TRBD2. The V and J ends lost 7 bases and 6 bases, in that order; junction bases with no gene match: 10. The CDR3 has 15 residues. CDR1 and CDR2 (germline): WSHSY, SAAADI. The CDR3 region has the DNA TGCGCCAGCAAGGAGGCGGGGGGGCCCATCAATGAGCAGTTCTTC. It yields the protein CASKEAGGPINEQFF.

The J gene is TRBJ1-2, the V gene TRBV24-1; the D is unclear. The CDR3 totals 11 residues. The V end lost 2 bases, the J end lost 5 bases, and 2 bases lay between the germline ends. CDR1 and CDR2 from the germline V gene are KGHDR and SFDVKD. The CDR3 region has the DNA TGTGCCACCAGTGATTCTTATGGCTACACCTTC. It translates to CATSDSYGYTF.

This chain links TRBV13 with TRBJ2-2; 9 nucleotides match TRBD2. CDR1 and CDR2 from the germline V gene are PRHDT and FYEKMQ (reference sequence). V shed 5 bases, J shed 1 base, and the junction held 8 bases outside the gene matches. The CDR3 totals 17 residues. Here the CDR3 reads CASSRNSGGRNTGELFF. CDR3 nucleotides: TGTGCCAGCAGCAGGAATAGCGGGGGCCGGAACACCGGGGAGCTGTTTTTT.

The V and J genes are TRBV6-5 and TRBJ2-1; tentative D call: TRBD1 (6 bases). This CDR3 is built from 15 residues. The ends were cut back, 5 bases at V and 0 bases at J, with 11 bases in the middle. Germline assignment: CDR1 MNHEY and CDR2 SVGAGI. CDR3 nucleotide sequence: TGTGCCAGCAGTATACAGGGTCCCTCCTACAATGAGCAGTTCTTC. This gives the protein CASSIQGPSYNEQFF.

This clone was recorded many times. The rearrangement uses TRBV29-1 and TRBJ2-1; TRBD1 is a possible D gene (5 bases). The CDR3 spans 12 residues. Trimming removed 8 bases at V and 7 bases at J, with 15 bases between. Per germline, CDR1 SQVTM and CDR2 ANQGSEA. For the CDR3, the DNA is TGCAGCTCCATAGGGGTTGGAAATGAGCAGTTCTTC. Amino acid sequence: CSSIGVGNEQFF.